This TCR beta chain is from a study of regulatory T cells in long-lasting Graves disease. Study outcomes and limitations: Less diverse TCR repertoires were seen in persistent Graves' patients than in newly diagnosed ones.

This clonotype came up many times. Antigen specificity is unknown. As for time point: persistent/refractory GD, antithyroid drugs over 5 years with positive TRAb. Isolated PBMC RNA provided the starting material for the TCR library. Germline lookup yields CDR1 ENHRY and CDR2 SYGVKD. Deletions cut 6 bases from V and 1 base from J, with 6 bases between. The CDR3 has 12 residues. Libraries of TCR beta came from iRepertoire HTBI primers plus Arm-PCR of CDR3 regions. In TCRdb, the multiplex PCR reads were re-called with MiXCR into one record per CDR3 protein. In the table there are about half a million distinct CDR3 sequences, less than 25% of which are singletons.

The starting material was peripheral blood mononuclear cells (PBMCs), obtained when the disease was refractory, from a patient treated with antithyroid drugs. This clonotype was obtained from a female donor with Graves disease. V usage is TRBV10-3 and J usage is TRBJ1-1, with a weak D call TRBD1 (5 bases). The CDR3, as DNA: TGTGCCATCAGCACAGGGAACACTGAAGCTTTCTTT. Encoded protein: CAISTGNTEAFF.